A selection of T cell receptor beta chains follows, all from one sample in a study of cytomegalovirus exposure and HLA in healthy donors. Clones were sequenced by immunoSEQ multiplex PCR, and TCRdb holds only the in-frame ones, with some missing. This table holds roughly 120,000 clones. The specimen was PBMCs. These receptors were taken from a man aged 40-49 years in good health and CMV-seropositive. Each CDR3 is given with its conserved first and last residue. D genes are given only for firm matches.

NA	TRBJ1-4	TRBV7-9	CASSGPDRPTNEKLFF	TGTGCCAGCAGCGGACCAGACAGACCAACTAATGAAAAACTGTTTTTT
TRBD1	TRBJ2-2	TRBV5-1	CASSITPGGKAGELFF	TGCGCCAGCAGCATTACCCCAGGGGGCAAGGCCGGGGAGCTGTTTTTT
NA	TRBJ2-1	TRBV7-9	CASSFRNSDEQFF	TGTGCCAGCAGCTTCAGGAATAGCGATGAGCAGTTCTTC
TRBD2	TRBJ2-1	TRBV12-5	CAKTKRERAYNEQFF	TGTGCTAAGACAAAGCGGGAGAGGGCCTACAATGAGCAGTTCTTC
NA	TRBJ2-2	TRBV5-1	CASSPRGRANTGELFF	TGCGCCAGCAGCCCCAGAGGGAGAGCGAACACCGGGGAGCTGTTTTTT
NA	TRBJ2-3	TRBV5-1	CASSLGQSTDTQYF	TGCGCCAGCAGCTTAGGACAGTCCACAGATACGCAGTATTTT
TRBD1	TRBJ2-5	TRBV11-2	CASSLGVDRGPGETQYF	TGTGCCAGCAGCTTAGGGGTGGACAGGGGGCCTGGAGAGACCCAGTACTTC
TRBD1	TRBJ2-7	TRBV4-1	CASSQLQGAGYEQYF	TGCGCCAGCAGCCAGCTTCAGGGGGCAGGGTACGAGCAGTACTTC
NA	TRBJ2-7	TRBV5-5	CASSLARYYEQYF	TGTGCCAGCAGCTTGGCCAGATACTACGAGCAGTACTTC
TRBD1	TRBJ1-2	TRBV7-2	CASSFTGTGLLLRGYTF	TGTGCCAGCAGTTTCACCGGGACAGGGCTTTTGCTTCGGGGCTACACCTTC
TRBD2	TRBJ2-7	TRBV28	CASSLCPTASGRPQGYF	TGTGCCAGCAGTTTATGCCCCACGGCTAGCGGGAGGCCCCAGGGGTACTTC
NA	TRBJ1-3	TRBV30	CAWYLETYSGNTIYF	TGTGCCTGGTACCTGGAGACTTACTCTGGAAACACCATATATTTT
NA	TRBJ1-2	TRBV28	CASSFGGARGHGYTF	TGTGCCAGCAGTTTCGGGGGGGCAAGGGGCCATGGCTACACCTTC
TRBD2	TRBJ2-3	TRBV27	CASSLLAGDKAQYF	TGTGCCAGCAGTTTGCTAGCGGGAGACAAGGCGCAGTATTTT
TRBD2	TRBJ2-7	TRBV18	CASSTFGTSGYEQYF	TGTGCCAGCTCTACCTTTGGTACTAGCGGATACGAGCAGTACTTC
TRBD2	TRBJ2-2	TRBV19	CASSGSGNTNTGELFF	TGTGCCAGTAGTGGTAGCGGGAACACGAACACCGGGGAGCTGTTTTTT
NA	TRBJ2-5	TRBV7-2	CASSLVGTLEGWTQYF	TGTGCCAGCAGCTTAGTAGGGACTCTTGAAGGTTGGACCCAGTACTTC
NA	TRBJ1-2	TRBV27	CASSPAGLHPSGYTF	TGTGCCAGCAGTCCCGCGGGACTCCATCCGTCTGGCTACACCTTC
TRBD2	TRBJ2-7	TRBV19	CAMGTRSHEQYF	TGTGCCATGGGGACTAGAAGCCACGAGCAGTACTTC
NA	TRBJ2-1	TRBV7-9	CASSSEGFEQFF	TGTGCCAGCAGCTCCGAGGGCTTCGAGCAGTTCTTC
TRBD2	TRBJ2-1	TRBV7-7	CASSLVPGRASANEQFF	TGTGCTAGCAGCTTAGTACCCGGGAGGGCCAGCGCGAATGAGCAGTTCTTC
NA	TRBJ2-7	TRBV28	CASSSILIAPDWTYEQYF	TGTGCCAGCAGTTCTATTCTCATAGCTCCGGACTGGACCTACGAGCAGTACTTC
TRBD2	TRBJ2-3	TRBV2	CASYLAGARHTQYF	TGTGCCAGCTACTTAGCGGGAGCTAGACATACGCAGTATTTT
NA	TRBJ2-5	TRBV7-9	CASSAPGRRETQYF	TGTGCCAGCAGCGCCCCCGGGAGACGAGAGACCCAGTACTTC
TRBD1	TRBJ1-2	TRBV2	CASRSRDSFLF	TGTGCCAGCAGGTCACGGGACAGCTTCCTTTTC
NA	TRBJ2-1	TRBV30	CGASRYHEQFF	TGTGGCGCCTCCAGGTACCATGAGCAGTTCTTC
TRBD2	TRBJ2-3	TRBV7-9	CASSLAGAGDTQYF	TGTGCCAGCAGCTTGGCGGGAGCGGGAGATACGCAGTATTTT